The 10 T cell receptor beta chains below come from one sample, sequenced in a study of T-cell reconstitution after alpha-beta-depleted transplantation in children. The library targeted TCRbeta and was prepared with unique molecular identifiers. TCRdb analysed the PCR reads with MiXCR anew, one entry per CDR3 protein. The table lists some 600,000 distinct CDR3 sequences, 16% of them singletons, with 1.1% in the top ten. Sequencing was performed on PBMCs from the stem cell graft donor, taken from the stem cell graft. The receptors here all came from a human donor who donated a stem cell graft to a child with acute myeloid leukemia.

This clonotype has a count of ten or more. The rearrangement links TRBV29-1 to TRBJ2-3, with D possibly TRBD2 on 6 matching bases. The V gene's germline CDR1 is SQVTM and CDR2 ANQGSEA. This CDR3 region has 12 residues. Trimming pared 5 bases from V and 4 bases from J, leaving 10 bases between. This chain's CDR3 is CSVSAGSDTQYF. In DNA, the CDR3 is TGCAGCGTTTCGGCGGGATCAGATACGCAGTATTTT.

This chain connects TRBV18 to TRBJ1-1, with TRBD1 as a possible D gene (5 bases). The CDR3 covers 15 residues. The germline gives CDR1 KGHSH, CDR2 LQKENI. V was trimmed by 3 bases and J by 2 bases, leaving 13 bases between them. The CDR3 DNA is TGTGCCAGCTCACCCGGGGCCCAGGGCAACACTGAAGCTTTCTTT. Its protein is CASSPGAQGNTEAFF.

The rearrangement joins TRBV27 to TRBJ2-1; 8 bases are shared with TRBD2. The V segment lost 0 bases and the J segment 4 bases; nucleotides outside the gene matches: 5. The CDR3 sequence is 16 residues long. From germline, CDR1 is MNHEY and CDR2 SMNVEV (reference sequence). Here the CDR3 DNA reads TGTGCCAGCAGTTTATCGGCGGGGGGCCGTTACAATGAGCAGTTCTTC. This gives the protein CASSLSAGGRYNEQFF.

The chain uses TRBV11-2 and TRBJ2-7; TRBD2 aligns across 13 bases. The germline CDR1 and CDR2 sequences are SGHAT and FQNNGV. The CDR3 has 15 amino acids. Trimming took 3 bases from V and 2 from J; bases not matched to a gene: 1. CDR3 sequence: CASSFGTSGAYEQYF. The CDR3 bases are TGTGCCAGCAGCTTCGGGACTAGCGGGGCCTACGAGCAGTACTTC. Using reference TRBV11-2 and TRBJ2-7 for the parts outside the CDR3, the full variable domain is EAGVAQSPRYKIIEKRQSVAFWCNPISGHATLYWYQQILGQGPKLLIQFQNNGVVDDSQLPKDRFSAERLKGVDSTLKIQPAKLEDSAVYLCASSFGTSGAYEQYFGPGTRLTVT.

The sample holds many counts of this clonotype. The gene calls are TRBV12-3 or TRBV12-4 and TRBJ2-1, with D possibly being TRBD2 (5 bases). Trimming cost V 5 bases and J 5 bases, with 10 bases left between them. This CDR3 has 13 residues. CDR3 amino acids: CASSSGRDNEQFF. CDR3 bases: TGTGCCAGCAGTAGCGGCCGGGACAATGAGCAGTTCTTC.

This clonotype showed up many times. V usage is TRBV7-2 and J usage is TRBJ1-5; a possible D gene is TRBD1 (5 bases). The CDR3 sequence is 14 residues long. The ends were cut back, 5 bases at V and 10 bases at J, with 18 bases in the middle. The germline gives CDR1 SGHTA, CDR2 FQGNSA. In DNA, the CDR3 is TGTGCCAGCAGCCCCGGGACTGCCGTCGGTCCCCAGCATTTT. This translates into CASSPGTAVGPQHF.

This clonotype was recorded only once. A much bigger clone sits one base away, suggesting this may be a read error. V usage is TRBV5-6 and J usage is TRBJ1-1; weak D call: TRBD1 (5 bases). The CDR3 runs to 13 residues. Germline loops: CDR1 SGHDT, CDR2 YYEEEE. This CDR3 is CASSLLEDTEVFF. CDR3 nucleotides: TGTGCCAGCAGCTTGTTAGAGGACACTGAAGTTTTCTTT.

This chain connects TRBV12-3 or TRBV12-4 to TRBJ1-1; no reliable D call. Trimming stripped 3 bases from V and 3 bases from J, with 14 bases between. The CDR3 is 15 amino acids. This CDR3 is CASSLEGGLDTEAFF. The CDR3 nucleotides are TGTGCCAGCAGTTTGGAGGGCGGTCTTGACACTGAAGCTTTCTTT.

This clonotype was seen a few times. The chain combines TRBV5-1 with TRBJ1-6, with a possible D match to TRBD1 (6 bases). The CDR3 spans 15 residues. The germline V gene encodes CDR1 SGHRS and CDR2 YFSETQ. V was trimmed by 2 bases and J by 8 bases, leaving 14 bases between them. The CDR3 is CASSLRTGGDSPLHF. For the CDR3, the DNA is TGCGCCAGCAGCTTAAGGACCGGGGGCGATTCACCCCTCCACTTT.

This clonotype was seen many times. The chain joins TRBV20-1 to TRBJ2-3; TRBD2 matches at 11 bases. Germline V gene lookup returns CDR1 DFQATT and CDR2 SNEGSKA (reference sequence). V trimming: 2 bases; J trimming: 3 bases; junction bases outside the gene matches: 7. The CDR3 contains 16 residues. The CDR3 spells CSARHPSGGTTDTQYF. The CDR3 DNA sequence: TGCAGTGCTAGACACCCTAGCGGGGGGACTACAGATACGCAGTATTTT.